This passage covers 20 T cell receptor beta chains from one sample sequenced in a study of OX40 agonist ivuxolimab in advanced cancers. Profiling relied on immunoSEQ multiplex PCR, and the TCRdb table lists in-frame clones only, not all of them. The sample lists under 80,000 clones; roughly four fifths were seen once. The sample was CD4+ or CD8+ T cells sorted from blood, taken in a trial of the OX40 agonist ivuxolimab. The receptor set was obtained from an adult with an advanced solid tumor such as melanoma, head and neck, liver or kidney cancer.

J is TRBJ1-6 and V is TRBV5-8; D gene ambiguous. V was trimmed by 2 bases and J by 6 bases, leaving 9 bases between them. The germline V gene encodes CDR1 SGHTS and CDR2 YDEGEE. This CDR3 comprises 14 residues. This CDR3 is CASSFRRINSPLHF. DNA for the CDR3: TGTGCCAGCAGCTTTCGACGGATTAATTCACCCCTCCACTTT.

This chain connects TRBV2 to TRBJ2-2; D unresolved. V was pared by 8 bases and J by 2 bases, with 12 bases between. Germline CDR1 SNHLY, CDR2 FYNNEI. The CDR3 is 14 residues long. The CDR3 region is CASGSSLNTGELFF. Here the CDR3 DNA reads TGTGCCAGCGGTTCGAGCCTTAACACCGGGGAGCTGTTTTTT. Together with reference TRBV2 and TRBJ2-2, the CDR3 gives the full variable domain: EPEVTQTPSHQVTQMGQEVILRCVPISNHLYFYWYRQILGQKVEFLVSFYNNEISEKSEIFDDQFSVERPDGSNFTLKIRSTKLEDSAMYFCASGSSLNTGELFFGEGSRLTVL.

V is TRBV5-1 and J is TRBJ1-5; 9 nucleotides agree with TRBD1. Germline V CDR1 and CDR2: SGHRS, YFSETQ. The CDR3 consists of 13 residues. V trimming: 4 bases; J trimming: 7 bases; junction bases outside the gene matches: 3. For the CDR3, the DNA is TGCGCCAGCAGCGTGGACAGGGGCCAGCCCCAGCATTTT. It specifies CASSVDRGQPQHF.

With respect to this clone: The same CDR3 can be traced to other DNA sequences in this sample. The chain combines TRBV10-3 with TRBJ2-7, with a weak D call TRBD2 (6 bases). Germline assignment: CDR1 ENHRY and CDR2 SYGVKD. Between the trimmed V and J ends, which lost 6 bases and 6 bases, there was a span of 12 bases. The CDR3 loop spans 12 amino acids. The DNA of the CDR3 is TGTGCCATCAGCGAGGCCGGGGGCGAGCAGTACTTC. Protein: CAISEAGGEQYF.

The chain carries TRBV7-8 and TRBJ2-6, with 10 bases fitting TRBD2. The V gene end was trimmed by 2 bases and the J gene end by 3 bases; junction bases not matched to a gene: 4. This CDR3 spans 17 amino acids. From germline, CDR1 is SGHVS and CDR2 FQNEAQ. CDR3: CASSLKRGGLGANVLTF. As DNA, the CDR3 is TGTGCCAGCAGCTTAAAGCGGGGGGGCCTTGGGGCCAACGTCCTGACTTTC. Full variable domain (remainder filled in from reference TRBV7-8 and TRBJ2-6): GAGVSQSPRYKVAKRGQDVALRCDPISGHVSLFWYQQALGQGPEFLTYFQNEAQLDKSGLPSDRFFAERPEGSVSTLKIQRTQQEDSAVYLCASSLKRGGLGANVLTFGAGSRLTVL.

CDR3 coding DNA: TGTGCCAGCAGCCCCCAGGCGGGACAGTACGAGCAGTACTTC. Its translation: CASSPQAGQYEQYF. The V call is TRBV5-4, the J call TRBJ2-7; weak D call: TRBD1 (7 bases). This CDR3 comprises 14 residues. Germline V gene sequence: CDR1 SGHNT, CDR2 YYREEE (reference sequence). V was clipped by 4 bases and J by 4 bases, with 15 bases between them.

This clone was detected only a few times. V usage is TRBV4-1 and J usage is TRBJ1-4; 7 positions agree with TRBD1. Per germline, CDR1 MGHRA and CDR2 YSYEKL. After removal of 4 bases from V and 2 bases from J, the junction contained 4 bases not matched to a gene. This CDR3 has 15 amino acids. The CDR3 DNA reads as TGCGCCAGCAGCCGTACAGGGGAGACTAATGAAAAACTGTTTTTT. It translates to CASSRTGETNEKLFF.

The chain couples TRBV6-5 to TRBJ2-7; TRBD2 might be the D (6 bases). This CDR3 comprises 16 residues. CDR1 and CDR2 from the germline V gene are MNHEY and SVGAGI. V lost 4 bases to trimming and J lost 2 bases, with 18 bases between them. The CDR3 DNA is TGTGCCAGCAGTTCGTTGGGGGGTAAGGGACCCTACGAGCAGTACTTC. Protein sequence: CASSSLGGKGPYEQYF.

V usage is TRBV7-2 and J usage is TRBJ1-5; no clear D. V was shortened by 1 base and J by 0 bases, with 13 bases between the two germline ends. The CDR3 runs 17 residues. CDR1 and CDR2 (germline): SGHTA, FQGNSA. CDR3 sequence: CASSLGQVGYSNQPQHF. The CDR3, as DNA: TGTGCCAGCAGCTTAGGTCAAGTAGGGTATAGCAATCAGCCCCAGCATTTT.

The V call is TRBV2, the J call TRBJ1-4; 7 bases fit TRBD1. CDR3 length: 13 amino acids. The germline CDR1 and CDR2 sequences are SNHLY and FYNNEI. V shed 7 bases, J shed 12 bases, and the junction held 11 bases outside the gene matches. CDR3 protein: CASTRTATGELFF. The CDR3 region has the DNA TGTGCCAGCACCCGGACAGCCACAGGGGAACTGTTTTTT.

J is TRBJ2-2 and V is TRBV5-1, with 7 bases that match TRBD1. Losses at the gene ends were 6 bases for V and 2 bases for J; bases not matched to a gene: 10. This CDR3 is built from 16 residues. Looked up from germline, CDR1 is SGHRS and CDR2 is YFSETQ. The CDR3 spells CASTPRSGGNTGELFF. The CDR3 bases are TGCGCCAGCACCCCACGCTCAGGGGGAAACACCGGGGAGCTGTTTTTT.

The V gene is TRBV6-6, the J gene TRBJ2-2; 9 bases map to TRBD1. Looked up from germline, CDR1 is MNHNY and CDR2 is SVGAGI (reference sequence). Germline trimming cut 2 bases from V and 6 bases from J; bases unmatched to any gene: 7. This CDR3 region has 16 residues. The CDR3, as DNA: TGTGCCAGCAGTTACCCACGGACAGGGGCTTCCGGGGAGCTGTTTTTT. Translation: CASSYPRTGASGELFF.

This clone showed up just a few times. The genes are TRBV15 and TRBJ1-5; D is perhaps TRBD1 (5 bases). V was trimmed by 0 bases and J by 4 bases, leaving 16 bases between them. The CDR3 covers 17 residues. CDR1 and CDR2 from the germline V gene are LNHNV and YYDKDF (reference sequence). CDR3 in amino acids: CATSRESAGKKNQPQHF. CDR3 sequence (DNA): TGTGCCACCAGCAGAGAAAGCGCAGGGAAGAAAAATCAGCCCCAGCATTTT.

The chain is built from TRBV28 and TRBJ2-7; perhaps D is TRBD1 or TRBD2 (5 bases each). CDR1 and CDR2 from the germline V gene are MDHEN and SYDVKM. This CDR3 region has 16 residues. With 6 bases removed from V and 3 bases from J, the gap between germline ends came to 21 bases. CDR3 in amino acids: CASSRPVGTGNYEQYF. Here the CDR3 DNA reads TGTGCCAGCAGCCGTCCTGTTGGGACGGGCAACTACGAGCAGTACTTC.

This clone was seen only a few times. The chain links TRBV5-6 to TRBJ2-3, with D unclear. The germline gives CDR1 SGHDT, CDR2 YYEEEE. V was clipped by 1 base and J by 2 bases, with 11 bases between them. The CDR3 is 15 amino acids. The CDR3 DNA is TGTGCCAGCAGCTTGAAGTACACGGCCACAGATACGCAGTATTTT. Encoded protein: CASSLKYTATDTQYF.

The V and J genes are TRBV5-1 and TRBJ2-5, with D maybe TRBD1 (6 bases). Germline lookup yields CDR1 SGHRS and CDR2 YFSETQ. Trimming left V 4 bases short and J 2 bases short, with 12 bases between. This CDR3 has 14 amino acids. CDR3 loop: CASSVQGRQETQYF. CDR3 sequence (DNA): TGCGCCAGCAGCGTACAGGGCCGTCAAGAGACCCAGTACTTC.

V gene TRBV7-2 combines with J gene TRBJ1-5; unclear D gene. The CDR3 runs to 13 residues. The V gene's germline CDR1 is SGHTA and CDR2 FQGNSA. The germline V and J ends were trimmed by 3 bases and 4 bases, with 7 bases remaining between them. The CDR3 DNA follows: TGTGCCAGCAGCTTTTTCCAAAATCAGCCCCAGCATTTT. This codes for CASSFFQNQPQHF.

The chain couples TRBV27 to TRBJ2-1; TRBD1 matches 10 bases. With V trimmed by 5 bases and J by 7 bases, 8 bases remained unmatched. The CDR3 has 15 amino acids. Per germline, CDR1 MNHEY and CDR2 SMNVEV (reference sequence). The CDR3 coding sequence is TGTGCCAGCAGTCAGACCGGGACAGGGGAGAATGAGCAGTTCTTC. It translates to CASSQTGTGENEQFF.

The CDR3 DNA reads TGTGCCAGCGCTGGACTAGCGGGAGCTAACTACGAGCAGTACTTC. This sequence encodes CASAGLAGANYEQYF. The chain couples TRBV6-1 to TRBJ2-7; 13 bases line up with TRBD2. The CDR3 covers 15 residues. Germline lookup yields CDR1 MNHNS and CDR2 SASEGT. Trimming removed 8 bases from V and 3 bases from J; junction bases left unmatched: 7.

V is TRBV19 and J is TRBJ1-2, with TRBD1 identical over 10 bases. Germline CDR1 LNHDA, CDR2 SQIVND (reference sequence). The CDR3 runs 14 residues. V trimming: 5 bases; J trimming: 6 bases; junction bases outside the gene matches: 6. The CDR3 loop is CASSDRDRGHGYTF. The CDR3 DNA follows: TGTGCCAGTAGTGACCGGGACAGGGGTCATGGCTACACCTTC.